This T cell receptor beta chain was sequenced during a study of molecular identifiers for immune sequencing clone quantification. Findings and limits, study-wide: Over 98% of CMV-specific effector molecules, but under 1% of naive ones, were in clones above 20 copies. Reports indicate spiked Jurkat TCR RNA from one cell could be found among about 1 million naive cells.

As regards this clonotype: What it recognizes is unknown.

TCRdb reanalysed the PCR reads using MiXCR and keeps one entry per CDR3 protein. This sample has about 300,000 distinct CDR3 sequences; over 20% occur once, and the top ten carry 0.75% to 0.85%. The CDR3 runs 16 residues. Germline CDR1 LGHDT, CDR2 YNNKEL (reference sequence). Deletions cut 1 base from V and 6 bases from J, with 18 bases between. This sequence was found in a human donor in good health. Some libraries in this study had Jurkat cell RNA spiked in. The source material was naive CD8+ T cells from blood, with Jurkat cell RNA spiked in. The subset was: FACS-sorted CD8+CD4-CCR7+CD45RA+ naive T cells. V gene TRBV3-1 combines with J gene TRBJ1-2; the D is unclear. CDR3 sequence reads: CASSQAPGVHMDGYTF. CDR3 DNA sequence: TGTGCCAGCAGCCAAGCTCCTGGAGTCCACATGGATGGCTACACCTTC.